Reported below is one TCR beta chain. What it binds is not known. This specimen comes from a study of immune cell composition in non-small cell lung cancer. Overall study results and limits: Clones >0.5% enriched in tumour were rarer in adenocarcinoma (around 33%) than squamous (around 75%).

V trimming: 4 bases; J trimming: 4 bases; junction bases outside the gene matches: 10. The CDR3 is made up of 16 amino acids. Germline loops: CDR1 LGHNA, CDR2 YNFKEQ. TCRdb keeps only in-frame clones here, not all; method: immunoSEQ multiplex PCR. Among under 3,000 clones, roughly four fifths were seen once, and the ten largest hold about an eighth. Normal lung sampling was at least 3 cm from the tumour, as distant as possible. Genomic DNA came from frozen unsorted single-cell suspensions. The V gene is TRBV4-2, the J gene TRBJ2-1; 7 bases agree with TRBD2. The source material was non-adjacent lung tissue. The receptor comes from a human donor with non-small cell lung cancer. Here the CDR3 DNA reads TGTGCCAGCAGCCCTGAATGGGCTAGCGGATACAATGAGCAGTTCTTC. Its protein product is CASSPEWASGYNEQFF.